This entry describes one T cell receptor beta chain. Libraries were prepared by immunoSEQ multiplex PCR; TCRdb keeps only in-frame clonotypes and omits some of them. The sample includes about 44,000 clones, 80% to 95% of them seen just once. CDR1 is GTSNPN and CDR2 is SVGIG in the germline V gene (reference sequence). V lost 2 bases to trimming and J lost 6 bases; unmatched junction nucleotides: 8. This CDR3 spans 14 amino acids. The data are from a study of T cell changes during pregnancy in multiple sclerosis. V gene TRBV30 combines with J gene TRBJ2-7; 9 bases map to TRBD2. The receptor was isolated from a female donor with multiple sclerosis, enrolled in a pregnancy study. The specimen was CD4+ T cells from peripheral blood mononuclear cells, collected in the first trimester of pregnancy. The CDR3 protein is CAWSRGASGAEQYF. The CDR3 nucleotides read TGTGCCTGGAGTAGAGGGGCTAGCGGGGCCGAGCAGTACTTC.